The 15 T cell receptor beta chains below were found in one sample sequenced in a study of blood T cell repertoires in COVID-19. Method: immunoSEQ multiplex PCR; TCRdb's copy keeps in-frame clones and lacks some. The table lists some 490,000 clones, 80% to 90% of them singletons. The sequenced sample was PBMCs or T cells enriched from blood (not recorded which). The origin of the receptors is a woman aged 60-70 years who had recovered from COVID-19.

This clone was detected once. This chain uses TRBV27 with TRBJ1-1, with D perhaps matching TRBD1 (5 bases). The CDR3 sequence is 17 residues long. Trimming pared 6 bases from V and 0 bases from J, leaving 20 bases between. Germline V gene data show CDR1 as MNHEY and CDR2 as SMNVEV (reference sequence). The CDR3 is CASSFGGAEGMNTEAFF. CDR3 DNA sequence: TGTGCCAGCAGCTTCGGAGGGGCGGAGGGGATGAACACTGAAGCTTTCTTT.

V is TRBV3-1 (or the pseudogene TRBV3-2) and J is TRBJ2-2; 11 bases are a match to TRBD1. CDR1 and CDR2 (germline): LGHDT, YNNKEL (reference sequence). Trimming cost V 6 bases and J 2 bases; bases outside gene matches: 5. The CDR3 runs to 16 residues. The CDR3 DNA reads as TGTGCCAGCAGACACGGGACAGGGGGTAACACCGGGGAGCTGTTTTTT. Amino acids: CASRHGTGGNTGELFF.

V usage is TRBV4-1 and J usage is TRBJ2-2, with 7 bases aligning to TRBD1. The V gene end was trimmed by 4 bases and the J gene end by 0 bases; junction bases not matched to a gene: 5. Germline-derived CDR1 and CDR2 are MGHRA and YSYEKL. The CDR3 has 16 amino acids. For the CDR3, the DNA is TGCGCCAGCAGCCCCCCCGGGACAGCGAACACCGGGGAGCTGTTTTTT. Translation: CASSPPGTANTGELFF.

The chain recombines TRBV6-5 with TRBJ1-6, with 9 positions matching TRBD1. With V trimmed by 10 bases and J by 4 bases, 8 bases remained unmatched. This CDR3 is 15 amino acids long. Germline V gives CDR1 MNHEY, CDR2 SVGAGI. The CDR3 here is CAIPQGANYNSPLHF. In nucleotides, the CDR3 is TGTGCCATCCCACAGGGGGCTAATTATAATTCACCCCTCCACTTT.

The rearrangement joins TRBV6-5 to TRBJ1-4; weak D call: TRBD1 (6 bases). This CDR3 is 16 amino acids long. V shed 0 bases and J shed 6 bases, with 14 bases lying between them. Looked up from germline, CDR1 is MNHEY and CDR2 is SVGAGI. CDR3 sequence: CASSYSFDRRDEKLFF. The DNA of the CDR3 is TGTGCCAGCAGTTACTCTTTCGACAGGAGAGATGAAAAACTGTTTTTT.

This clone was detected only once. The chain uses TRBV10-3 and TRBJ1-5, with TRBD1 identical over 7 bases. The V gene's germline CDR1 is ENHRY and CDR2 SYGVKD. This CDR3 contains 13 residues. V gave up 10 bases and J gave up 4 bases; unmatched junction bases: 7. CDR3 bases: TGTGCCACCCGGGACAGCCAGAATCAGCCCCAGCATTTT. This sequence encodes CATRDSQNQPQHF.

The rearrangement joins TRBV5-6 to TRBJ2-5; possible D gene TRBD1, 5 bases. There are 16 residues in the CDR3. Trimming pared 2 bases from V and 5 bases from J, leaving 19 bases between. Germline CDR1 SGHDT, CDR2 YYEEEE. The CDR3 DNA reads TGTGCCAGCAGCTTTGGATTGCCCGGGCCAGGGGAGACCCAGTACTTC. It codes for CASSFGLPGPGETQYF.

The chain combines TRBV6-2 or TRBV6-3 with TRBJ2-7, with D hard to call. V was clipped by 3 bases and J by 1 base, with 7 bases between them. Germline CDR1 reads MNHEY; CDR2 reads SVGEGT. The CDR3 runs 13 residues. This CDR3 reads CASSYPVSYEQYF. CDR3 DNA sequence: TGTGCCAGCAGTTATCCGGTTTCCTACGAGCAGTACTTC.

This clone has more than one count but fewer than ten. The chain uses TRBV5-1 and TRBJ1-6; D call uncertain. The germline V gene encodes CDR1 SGHRS and CDR2 YFSETQ. Trimming removed 0 bases from V and 7 bases from J, with 11 bases in between. The CDR3 has 15 residues. CDR3 nucleotide sequence: TGCGCCAGCAGCTTGGGGGCGGAGGGAAATTCACCCCTCCACTTT. It translates to CASSLGAEGNSPLHF.

The chain joins TRBV15 to TRBJ1-1; D gene ambiguous. V was trimmed by 0 bases and J by 5 bases, leaving 7 bases between them. The V gene's germline CDR1 is LNHNV and CDR2 YYDKDF (reference sequence). This CDR3 has 13 amino acids. The CDR3 region has the DNA TGTGCCACCAGCAGAGATAGGGAGACTGAAGCTTTCTTT. This encodes CATSRDRETEAFF.

This clone is a singleton in its sample. The V and J genes are TRBV6-5 and TRBJ1-4; a weak D match, TRBD1 (5 bases). V lost 8 bases to trimming and J lost 0 bases, with 13 bases between them. Germline loops: CDR1 MNHEY, CDR2 SVGAGI. This CDR3 is built from 15 residues. The CDR3 DNA follows: TGTGCCAGCGGGGCCGGGCTGGCAACTAATGAAAAACTGTTTTTT. This codes for CASGAGLATNEKLFF.

The V and J genes are TRBV27 and TRBJ2-7, with TRBD1 matching 12 bases. The CDR3 runs to 15 residues. Unmatched junction bases numbered 8, after V lost 5 bases and J lost 6 bases. Germline V gene sequence: CDR1 MNHEY, CDR2 SMNVEV (reference sequence). The CDR3: CASSRSGTGGPEQYV. The CDR3 DNA reads TGTGCCAGCAGTAGATCCGGGACAGGGGGCCCCGAGCAGTACGTC.

The rearrangement links TRBV9 to TRBJ1-1; D may be TRBD1 (6 bases). V was cut by 1 base and J by 1 base, with 8 bases left in between. The CDR3 contains 14 residues. Germline V CDR1 and CDR2: SGDLS, YYNGEE. CDR3 amino acids: CASSVRGSNTEAFF. The CDR3 bases are TGTGCCAGCAGCGTAAGGGGGTCGAACACTGAAGCTTTCTTT.

V is TRBV5-6 and J is TRBJ1-5, with D tentatively TRBD1 (5 bases). Germline V gives CDR1 SGHDT, CDR2 YYEEEE. The CDR3 runs to 18 residues. The V gene lost 2 bases and the J gene lost 2 bases, with 20 bases spanning the gap. The CDR3 DNA reads TGTGCCAGCAGCTTAGGGGAGGGTAGGTTCCCTGGCAATCAGCCCCAGCATTTT. Amino acids: CASSLGEGRFPGNQPQHF.

The sample holds a few counts of this clone. The V call is TRBV19, the J call TRBJ1-3; D unresolved. Germline CDR1 and CDR2: LNHDA and SQIVND (reference sequence). The CDR3 is 14 residues long. Trimming took off 7 bases at V and 3 bases at J, with 13 bases between the two ends. The CDR3 region has the DNA TGTGCCAGTATCAACAGCAAATATGGAAACACCATATATTTT. Protein: CASINSKYGNTIYF.